The 22 T cell receptor beta chains below were found in one sample sequenced in a study of OX40 agonist ivuxolimab in advanced cancers. Profiling relied on immunoSEQ multiplex PCR, and the TCRdb table lists in-frame clones only, not all of them. The repertoire includes 75,000 to 90,000 clones, around nine tenths of them detected once, and about 0.7% sits in the top ten. The sample was CD4+ or CD8+ T cells sorted from blood, taken in a trial of the OX40 agonist ivuxolimab. Receptors were obtained from an adult with an advanced solid tumor such as melanoma, head and neck, liver or kidney cancer.

This rearrangement joins TRBV5-6 to TRBJ2-7; TRBD2 aligns across 7 bases. CDR1 is SGHDT and CDR2 is YYEEEE in the germline V gene. The CDR3 length is 15 residues. Trimming cost V 2 bases and J 5 bases; bases outside gene matches: 10. CDR3 in amino acids: CASSLLASLANEQYF. The CDR3 nucleotides are TGTGCCAGCAGCTTACTAGCGAGCCTTGCCAACGAGCAGTACTTC.

The chain is built from TRBV6-6 and TRBJ1-1; TRBD1 matches at 7 bases. Germline-derived CDR1 and CDR2 are MNHNY and SVGAGI (reference sequence). CDR3 length equals 13 residues. With 11 bases clipped from V and 2 bases from J, the junction kept 8 bases outside the gene matches. CDR3 nucleotides: TGTGCCGTACAGGGACAGCTAAACACTGAAGCTTTCTTT. The encoded protein is CAVQGQLNTEAFF.

This chain links TRBV27 with TRBJ1-3; weak D call: TRBD1 (5 bases). CDR3 length: 16 residues. CDR1 and CDR2 from the germline V gene are MNHEY and SMNVEV (reference sequence). Trimming cost V 1 base and J 0 bases, with 10 bases left between them. Here the CDR3 DNA reads TGTGCCAGCAGTTTATATGCAGGGCTCTCTGGAAACACCATATATTTT. Translation gives CASSLYAGLSGNTIYF.

On this clone itself: The junction departs from germline at one end; a sequencing error may be responsible. The chain uses TRBV2 and TRBJ2-1, with D possibly matching TRBD1 (6 bases). Germline CDR1 and CDR2: SNHLY and FYNNEI. The CDR3 sequence is 15 residues long. The CDR3 region is CASTKTGTLSNEQFF. CDR3 in DNA: TGTGCGAGCACGAAAACCGGGACACTGTCCAATGAGCAGTTCTTC.

The chain employs TRBV5-1 and TRBJ2-7; D not resolved. V was pared by 2 bases and J by 5 bases, with 17 bases between. Germline lookup yields CDR1 SGHRS and CDR2 YFSETQ. CDR3 length: 15 residues. Here the CDR3 reads CASSLRPLGDDEQYF. The DNA for the CDR3 is TGCGCCAGCAGCTTAAGGCCCCTCGGTGACGACGAGCAGTACTTC.

The rearrangement joins TRBV19 to TRBJ2-7; 8 bases fit TRBD1. CDR1 is LNHDA and CDR2 is SQIVND in the germline V gene (reference sequence). The CDR3 totals 13 residues. V gave up 3 bases and J gave up 7 bases; unmatched junction bases: 5. For the CDR3, the DNA is TGTGCCAGTAGTATCTCAGGGGGCTGGGAGCAGTACTTC. As protein: CASSISGGWEQYF.

The chain has TRBV14 and TRBJ2-3; 14 bases are a match to TRBD2. J gave up 7 bases and V 2 bases, and 2 bases lay outside the gene matches. The CDR3 runs to 15 residues. CDR1 and CDR2 from the germline V gene are SGHDN and FVKESK. The CDR3 reads CASSQRTSGRNTQYF. In DNA, the CDR3 is TGTGCCAGCAGCCAAAGGACTAGCGGGAGGAATACGCAGTATTTT.

For this clone: Germline and junction disagree at one end, which may indicate a read error. The gene calls are TRBV18 and TRBJ2-5; D may correspond to TRBD1 or TRBD2 (6 bases each). This CDR3 comprises 17 residues. Germline CDR1 is KGHSH and CDR2 is LQKENI. The CDR3 sequence is CASSPLSAVGGEETQYF. The CDR3 DNA sequence: TGTGCCAGCTCGCCACTATCCGCCGTGGGGGGCGAAGAGACCCAGTACTTC.

This chain joins TRBV9 and TRBJ2-7; D is unresolved. From germline, CDR1 is SGDLS and CDR2 YYNGEE. The CDR3 length is 14 residues. Trimming shortened V by 3 bases and J by 3 bases, and 13 bases separated the two germline ends. The CDR3 DNA reads as TGTGCCAGCAGCGAATGGGCCCCTAACTACGAGCAGTACTTC. Protein product: CASSEWAPNYEQYF.

The V and J genes are TRBV6-1 and TRBJ1-5; the D is unclear. The V gene's germline CDR1 is MNHNS and CDR2 SASEGT. V dropped 6 bases and J dropped 4 bases, with 16 bases sitting between them. The CDR3 has 15 amino acids. The CDR3 DNA reads as TGTGCCAGCAGCCCCATCGGGAACCGAAATCAGCCCCAGCATTTT. Translated: CASSPIGNRNQPQHF.

The J gene is TRBJ1-2, the V gene TRBV30, with D unresolved. The CDR3 contains 15 residues. CDR1 and CDR2 (germline): GTSNPN, SVGIG (reference sequence). The V and J ends lost 1 base and 1 base respectively, with 13 bases between them. This CDR3 is CAWSGVIQSNYGYTF. In nucleotides, the CDR3 is TGTGCCTGGAGTGGGGTGATTCAAAGTAACTATGGCTACACCTTC.

The V gene is TRBV19, the J gene TRBJ1-4; D not resolved. The ends were cut back, 10 bases at V and 3 bases at J, with 12 bases in the middle. The CDR3 length is 13 residues. Germline CDR1 LNHDA, CDR2 SQIVND (reference sequence). Written as DNA, the CDR3 is TGTGCCACCGCAACCGAACCTAATGAAAAACTGTTTTTT. Protein: CATATEPNEKLFF.

The chain links TRBV30 to TRBJ2-3; D call uncertain. Germline CDR1 is GTSNPN and CDR2 is SVGIG (reference sequence). Trimming took off 5 bases at V and 4 bases at J, with 7 bases between the two ends. The CDR3 covers 11 residues. CDR3 in amino acids: CAWGNADTQYF. CDR3 DNA: TGTGCCTGGGGAAACGCAGATACGCAGTATTTT.

This clone was recorded once. The rearrangement joins TRBV23-1 to TRBJ1-1, with D hard to call. TRBV23-1 belongs to the ORF category, with a function that is uncertain. The CDR3 is 14 residues long. V was pared by 5 bases and J by 0 bases, with 10 bases between. The CDR3 DNA follows: TGCGCCAGCAGTATTCCGACGGTGAACACTGAAGCTTTCTTT. Its translation: CASSIPTVNTEAFF.

The chain recombines TRBV4-1 with TRBJ2-1; perhaps TRBD2 as D (5 bases). This CDR3 comprises 14 residues. The germline V gene encodes CDR1 MGHRA and CDR2 YSYEKL. V lost 5 bases and J 8 bases, leaving 16 bases between the germline ends. The CDR3 here is CASSDLGAGDEQFF. The CDR3 bases are TGCGCCAGCAGCGACTTAGGCGCGGGCGATGAGCAGTTCTTC.

The rearrangement joins TRBV30 to TRBJ1-3; 11 bases align to TRBD1. V lost 1 base and J lost 0; bases outside the gene matches: 11. The germline V gene has CDR1 GTSNPN and CDR2 SVGIG (reference sequence). The CDR3 has 19 amino acids. CDR3 bases: TGTGCCTGGAGTGCCCGGCTCGGGACAGGGGGGGGCTCTGGAAACACCATATATTTT. Encoded protein: CAWSARLGTGGGSGNTIYF.

The CDR3 DNA reads TGTGCCAGTCGGCCGGGAAACACAGATACGCAGTATTTT. It specifies CASRPGNTDTQYF. V usage is TRBV19 and J usage is TRBJ2-3; possible D gene TRBD2, 5 bases. Trimming stripped 8 bases from V and 2 bases from J, with 11 bases between. The germline V gene has CDR1 LNHDA and CDR2 SQIVND (reference sequence). The CDR3 is 13 residues long.

In this sample, this clone turned up once. The chain joins TRBV7-9 to TRBJ2-1; no firm D call. This CDR3 spans 14 amino acids. Germline loops: CDR1 SEHNR, CDR2 FQNEAQ (reference sequence). V was cut by 2 bases and J by 6 bases, with 11 bases left in between. CDR3 protein: CASSLSTDLNEQFF. The CDR3 nucleotides read TGTGCCAGCAGCTTAAGCACCGATCTCAATGAGCAGTTCTTC. Combining the CDR3 with reference TRBV7-9 and TRBJ2-1 gives the whole variable domain DTGVSQNPRHKITKRGQNVTFRCDPISEHNRLYWYRQTLGQGPEFLTYFQNEAQLEKSRLLSDRFSAERPKGSFSTLEIQRTEQGDSAMYLCASSLSTDLNEQFFGPGTRLTVL.

This chain joins TRBV18 and TRBJ2-1; D may be TRBD2 (5 bases). The CDR3 has 15 amino acids. The germline V gene has CDR1 KGHSH and CDR2 LQKENI. Deletions cut 6 bases from V and 8 bases from J, with 20 bases between. The CDR3 region is CASSPYSAEGDEQFF. The CDR3 DNA sequence: TGTGCCAGCTCCCCATATTCAGCGGAAGGCGATGAGCAGTTCTTC.

The chain couples TRBV4-1 to TRBJ2-1; 11 bases map to TRBD2. Germline V gene lookup returns CDR1 MGHRA and CDR2 YSYEKL. This CDR3 is built from 19 residues. With V trimmed by 3 bases and J by 8 bases, 18 bases remained unmatched. The CDR3 reads CASSHPPSRLAGGGDEQFF. For the CDR3, the DNA is TGCGCCAGCAGCCATCCCCCCTCCCGCCTAGCGGGGGGAGGTGATGAGCAGTTCTTC.

CDR3 amino acids: CAWTEKGQGTFTEAFF. The DNA of the CDR3 is TGTGCCTGGACAGAAAAGGGACAGGGAACATTCACTGAAGCTTTCTTT. The chain links TRBV30 to TRBJ1-1; the match to TRBD1 covers 9 bases. V was pared by 4 bases and J by 4 bases, with 13 bases of the junction left unmatched. Germline V gene lookup returns CDR1 GTSNPN and CDR2 SVGIG (reference sequence). CDR3 length: 16 amino acids.

This chain links TRBV11-3 with TRBJ2-7; 11 bases align to TRBD2. Germline trimming cut 2 bases from V and 2 bases from J; bases unmatched to any gene: 8. Germline loops: CDR1 SGHNT, CDR2 YENEEA. There are 17 residues in the CDR3. Written as DNA, the CDR3 is TGTGCCAGCAGCTTAATGGTGGGGACTAGCGGCGCCTACGAGCAGTACTTC. It is translated as CASSLMVGTSGAYEQYF.